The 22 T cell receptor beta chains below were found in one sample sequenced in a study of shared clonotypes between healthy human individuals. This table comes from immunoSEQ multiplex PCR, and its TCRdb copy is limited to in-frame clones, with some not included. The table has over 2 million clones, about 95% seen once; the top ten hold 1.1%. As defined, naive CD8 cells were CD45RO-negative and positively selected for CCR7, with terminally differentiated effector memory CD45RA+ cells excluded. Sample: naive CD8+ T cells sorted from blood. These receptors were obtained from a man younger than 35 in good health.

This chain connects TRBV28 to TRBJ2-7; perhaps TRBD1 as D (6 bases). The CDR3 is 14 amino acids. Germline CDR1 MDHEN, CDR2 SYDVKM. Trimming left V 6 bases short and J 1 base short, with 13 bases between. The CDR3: CASSKAQGSYEQYF. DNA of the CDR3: TGTGCCAGCAGCAAGGCGCAGGGGTCCTACGAGCAGTACTTC.

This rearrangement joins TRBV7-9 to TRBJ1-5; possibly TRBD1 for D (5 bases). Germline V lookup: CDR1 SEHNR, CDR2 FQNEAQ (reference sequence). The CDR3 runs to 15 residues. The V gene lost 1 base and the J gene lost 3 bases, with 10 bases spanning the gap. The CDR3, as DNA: TGTGCCAGCAGCTTAGGTCAGGGCACCAATCAGCCCCAGCATTTT. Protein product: CASSLGQGTNQPQHF. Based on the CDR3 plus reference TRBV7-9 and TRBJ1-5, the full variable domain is DTGVSQNPRHKITKRGQNVTFRCDPISEHNRLYWYRQTLGQGPEFLTYFQNEAQLEKSRLLSDRFSAERPKGSFSTLEIQRTEQGDSAMYLCASSLGQGTNQPQHFGDGTRLSIL.

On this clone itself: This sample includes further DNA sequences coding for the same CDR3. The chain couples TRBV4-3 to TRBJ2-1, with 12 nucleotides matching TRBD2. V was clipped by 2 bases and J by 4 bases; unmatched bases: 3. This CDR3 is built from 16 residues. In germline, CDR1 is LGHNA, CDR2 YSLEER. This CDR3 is CASSQLAGGEYNEQFF. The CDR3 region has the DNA TGCGCCAGCAGCCAACTAGCGGGAGGGGAATACAATGAGCAGTTCTTC.

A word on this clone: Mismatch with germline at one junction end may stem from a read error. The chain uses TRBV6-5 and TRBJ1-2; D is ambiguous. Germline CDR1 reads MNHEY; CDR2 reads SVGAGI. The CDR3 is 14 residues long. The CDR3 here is CATSMGGSYYGYTF. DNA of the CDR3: TGTGCCACCAGTATGGGAGGGTCCTACTATGGCTACACCTTC.

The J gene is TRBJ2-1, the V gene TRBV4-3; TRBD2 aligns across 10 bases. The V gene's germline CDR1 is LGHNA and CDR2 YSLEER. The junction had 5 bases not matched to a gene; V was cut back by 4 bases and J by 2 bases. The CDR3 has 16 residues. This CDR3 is CASSLHLAGAYNEQFF. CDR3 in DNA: TGCGCCAGCAGCCTTCATCTAGCGGGAGCCTACAATGAGCAGTTCTTC.

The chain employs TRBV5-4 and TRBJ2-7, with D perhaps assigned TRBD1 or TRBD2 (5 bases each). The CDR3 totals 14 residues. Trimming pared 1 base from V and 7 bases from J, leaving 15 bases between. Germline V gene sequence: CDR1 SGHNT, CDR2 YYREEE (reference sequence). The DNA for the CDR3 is TGTGCCAGCAGCTTGAGTTATGGTGGGGGAGAGCAGTACTTC. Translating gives CASSLSYGGGEQYF.

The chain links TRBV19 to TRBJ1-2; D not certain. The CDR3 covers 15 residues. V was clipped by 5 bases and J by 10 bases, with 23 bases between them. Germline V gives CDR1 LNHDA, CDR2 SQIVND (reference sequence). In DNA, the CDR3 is TGTGCCAGTAGTTCGAGGGCCGTTGTACTATGGCTCTACACCTTC. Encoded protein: CASSSRAVVLWLYTF.

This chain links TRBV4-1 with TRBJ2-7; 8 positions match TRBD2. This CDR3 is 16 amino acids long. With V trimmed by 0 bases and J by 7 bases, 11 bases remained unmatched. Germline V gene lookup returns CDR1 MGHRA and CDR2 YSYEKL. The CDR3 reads CASSQEGDGRAWEQYF. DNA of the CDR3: TGCGCCAGCAGCCAAGAAGGTGACGGGAGGGCGTGGGAGCAGTACTTC.

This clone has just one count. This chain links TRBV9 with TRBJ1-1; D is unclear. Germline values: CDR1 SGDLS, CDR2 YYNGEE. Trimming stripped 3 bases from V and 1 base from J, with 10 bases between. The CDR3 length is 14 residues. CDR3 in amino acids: CASSAPGRNTEAFF. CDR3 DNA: TGTGCCAGCAGCGCTCCGGGGAGGAACACTGAAGCTTTCTTT.

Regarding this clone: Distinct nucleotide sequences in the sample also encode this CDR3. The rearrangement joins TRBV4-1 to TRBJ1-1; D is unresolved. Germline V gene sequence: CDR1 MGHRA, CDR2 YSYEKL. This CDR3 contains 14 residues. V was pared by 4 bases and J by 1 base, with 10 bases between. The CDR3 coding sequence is TGCGCCAGCAGCCCGAGGACGGAGAACACTGAAGCTTTCTTT. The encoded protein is CASSPRTENTEAFF.

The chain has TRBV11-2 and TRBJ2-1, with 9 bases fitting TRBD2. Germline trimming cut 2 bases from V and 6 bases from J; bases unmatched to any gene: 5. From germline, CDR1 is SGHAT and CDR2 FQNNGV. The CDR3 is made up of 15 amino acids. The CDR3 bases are TGTGCCAGCAGCTTACTCGCGGGAGGGGGCAATGAGCAGTTCTTC. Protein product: CASSLLAGGGNEQFF. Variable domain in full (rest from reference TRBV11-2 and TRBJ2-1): EAGVAQSPRYKIIEKRQSVAFWCNPISGHATLYWYQQILGQGPKLLIQFQNNGVVDDSQLPKDRFSAERLKGVDSTLKIQPAKLEDSAVYLCASSLLAGGGNEQFFGPGTRLTVL.

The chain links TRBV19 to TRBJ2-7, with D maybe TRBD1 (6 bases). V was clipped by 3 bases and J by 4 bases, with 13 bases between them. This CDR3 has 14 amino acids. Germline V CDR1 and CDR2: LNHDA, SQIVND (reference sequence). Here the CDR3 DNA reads TGTGCCAGTAGTATGACCAAAGGGGGTTACGAGCAGTACTTC. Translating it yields CASSMTKGGYEQYF.

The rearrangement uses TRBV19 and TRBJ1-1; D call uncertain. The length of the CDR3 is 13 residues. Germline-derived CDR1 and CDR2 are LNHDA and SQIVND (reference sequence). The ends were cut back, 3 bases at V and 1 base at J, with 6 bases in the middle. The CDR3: CASSIWQNTEAFF. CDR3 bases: TGTGCCAGTAGTATTTGGCAGAACACTGAAGCTTTCTTT.

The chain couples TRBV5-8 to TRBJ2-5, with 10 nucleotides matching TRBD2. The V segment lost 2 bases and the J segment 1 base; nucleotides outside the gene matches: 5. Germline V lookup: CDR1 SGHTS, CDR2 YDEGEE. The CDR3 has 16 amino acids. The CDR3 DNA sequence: TGTGCCAGCAGCTTAGGAGCGGGAGGGCCCCAAGAGACCCAGTACTTC. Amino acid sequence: CASSLGAGGPQETQYF. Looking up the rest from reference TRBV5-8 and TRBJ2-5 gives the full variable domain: EAGVTQSPTHLIKTRGQQATLRCSPISGHTSVYWYQQALGLGLQFLLWYDEGEERNRGNFPPRFSGRQFPNYSSELNVNALELEDSALYLCASSLGAGGPQETQYFGPGTRLLVL.

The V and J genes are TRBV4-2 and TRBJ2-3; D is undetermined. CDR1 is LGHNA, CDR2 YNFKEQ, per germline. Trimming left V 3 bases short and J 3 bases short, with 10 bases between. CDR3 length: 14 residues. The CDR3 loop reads CASSHSILTDTQYF. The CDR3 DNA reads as TGTGCCAGCAGCCATTCAATACTAACAGATACGCAGTATTTT.

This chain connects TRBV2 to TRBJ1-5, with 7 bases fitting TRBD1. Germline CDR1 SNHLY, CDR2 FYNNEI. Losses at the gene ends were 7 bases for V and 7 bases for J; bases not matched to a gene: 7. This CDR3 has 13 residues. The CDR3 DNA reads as TGTGCCAGCACTCAGGGGGGCGGACAGCCCCAGCATTTT. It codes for CASTQGGGQPQHF.

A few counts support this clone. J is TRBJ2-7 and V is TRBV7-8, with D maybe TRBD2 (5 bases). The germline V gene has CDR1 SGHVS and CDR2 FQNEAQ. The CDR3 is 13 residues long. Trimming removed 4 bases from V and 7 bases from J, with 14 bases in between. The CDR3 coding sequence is TGTGCCAGCAGCTACGGACTCGGTTGGGAGCAGTACTTC. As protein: CASSYGLGWEQYF. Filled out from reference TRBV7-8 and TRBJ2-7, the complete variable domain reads GAGVSQSPRYKVAKRGQDVALRCDPISGHVSLFWYQQALGQGPEFLTYFQNEAQLDKSGLPSDRFFAERPEGSVSTLKIQRTQQEDSAVYLCASSYGLGWEQYFGPGTRLTVT.

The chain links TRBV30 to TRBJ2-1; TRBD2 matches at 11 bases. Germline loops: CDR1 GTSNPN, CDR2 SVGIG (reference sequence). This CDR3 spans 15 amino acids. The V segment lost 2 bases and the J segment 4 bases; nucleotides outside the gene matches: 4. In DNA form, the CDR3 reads TGTGCCTGGAGTATAGCGGGAGGGCCTTACAATGAGCAGTTCTTC. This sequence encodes CAWSIAGGPYNEQFF.

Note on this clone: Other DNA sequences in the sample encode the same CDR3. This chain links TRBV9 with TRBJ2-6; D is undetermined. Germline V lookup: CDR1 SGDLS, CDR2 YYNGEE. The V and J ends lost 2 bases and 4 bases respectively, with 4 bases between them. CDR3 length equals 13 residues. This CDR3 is CASSVSGANVLTF. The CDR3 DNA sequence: TGTGCCAGCAGCGTCTCGGGGGCCAACGTCCTGACTTTC.

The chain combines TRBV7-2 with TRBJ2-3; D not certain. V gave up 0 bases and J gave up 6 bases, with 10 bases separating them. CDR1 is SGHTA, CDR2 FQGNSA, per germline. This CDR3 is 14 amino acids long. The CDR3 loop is CASSLARPGDTQYF. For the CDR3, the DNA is TGTGCCAGCAGCTTAGCCCGACCCGGGGATACGCAGTATTTT.

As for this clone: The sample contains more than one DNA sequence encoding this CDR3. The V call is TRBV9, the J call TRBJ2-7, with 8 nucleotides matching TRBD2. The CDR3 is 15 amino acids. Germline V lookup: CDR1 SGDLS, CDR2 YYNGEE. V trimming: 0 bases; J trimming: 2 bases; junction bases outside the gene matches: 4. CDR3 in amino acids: CASSVGTSGAYEQYF. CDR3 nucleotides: TGTGCCAGCAGCGTAGGAACTAGCGGTGCCTACGAGCAGTACTTC.

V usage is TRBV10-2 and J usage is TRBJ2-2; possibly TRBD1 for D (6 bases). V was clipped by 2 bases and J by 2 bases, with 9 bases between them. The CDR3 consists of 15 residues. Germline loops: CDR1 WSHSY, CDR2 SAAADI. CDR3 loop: CASSEVDSNTGELFF. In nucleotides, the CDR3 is TGCGCCAGCAGTGAGGTGGACAGCAACACCGGGGAGCTGTTTTTT.